This T cell receptor beta chain was found in a study of T cells in Graves' hyperthyroidism and ophthalmopathy. Study-level points and caveats: Most clonotypes expanded in thyroid above 0.001 were likewise present in blood. A 13 V-J model separated ophthalmopathy from stable hyperthyroidism. Ophthalmopathy was predicted by the model a median of approximately six months ahead of onset.

Germline values: CDR1 SGHTS, CDR2 YDEGEE. Trimming took 0 bases from V and 6 from J, leaving 8 bases between them. The CDR3 covers 13 residues. This clonotype occurred many times. What it binds is unknown. The study enrolled patients aged 18 to 65 with newly diagnosed hyperthyroidism of under 2 months' duration. Researchers took RNA transcripts and amplified the TCR beta CDR3 regions from them. First-round RT-PCR of the TCR CDR3 relied on the HTBI primer set. TCRdb fed the multiplex PCR reads into MiXCR, producing one record per CDR3 protein. The sample lists under 350,000 distinct CDR3 sequences; approximately 15% were seen once.

This clonotype was sampled from a woman in her 40s with Graves' hyperthyroidism. The V and J genes are TRBV5-8 and TRBJ2-3; D gene ambiguous. Sample: blood. As DNA, the CDR3 is TGTGCCAGCAGCTTGGTAGGGTACGATACGCAGTATTTT. It is translated as CASSLVGYDTQYF.